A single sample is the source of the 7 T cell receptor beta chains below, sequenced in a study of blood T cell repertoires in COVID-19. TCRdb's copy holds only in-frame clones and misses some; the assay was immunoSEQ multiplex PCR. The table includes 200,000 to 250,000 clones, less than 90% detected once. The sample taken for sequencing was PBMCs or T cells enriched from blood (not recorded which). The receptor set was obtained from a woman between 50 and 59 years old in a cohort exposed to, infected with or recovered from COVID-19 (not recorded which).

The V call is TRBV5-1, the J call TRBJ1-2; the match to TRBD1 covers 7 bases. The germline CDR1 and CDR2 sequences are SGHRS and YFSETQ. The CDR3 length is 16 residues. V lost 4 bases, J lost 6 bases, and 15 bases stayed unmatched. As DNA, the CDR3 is TGCGCCAGCAGCCCCCCAGGGACAGAGGCGTATCATGGCTACACCTTC. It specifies CASSPPGTEAYHGYTF.

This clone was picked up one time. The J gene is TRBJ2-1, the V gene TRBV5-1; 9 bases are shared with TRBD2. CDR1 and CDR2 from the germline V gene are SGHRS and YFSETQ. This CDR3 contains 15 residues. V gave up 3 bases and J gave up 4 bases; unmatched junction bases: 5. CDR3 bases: TGCGCCAGCAGCTCAAGCGGGGGGCCGTACAATGAGCAGTTCTTC. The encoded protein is CASSSSGGPYNEQFF.

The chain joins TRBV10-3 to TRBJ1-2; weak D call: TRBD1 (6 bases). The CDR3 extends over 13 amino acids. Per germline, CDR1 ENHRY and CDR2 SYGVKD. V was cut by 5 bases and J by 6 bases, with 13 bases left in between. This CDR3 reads CAISTGTGDGYTF. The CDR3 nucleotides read TGTGCCATCAGTACAGGGACGGGCGATGGCTACACCTTC.

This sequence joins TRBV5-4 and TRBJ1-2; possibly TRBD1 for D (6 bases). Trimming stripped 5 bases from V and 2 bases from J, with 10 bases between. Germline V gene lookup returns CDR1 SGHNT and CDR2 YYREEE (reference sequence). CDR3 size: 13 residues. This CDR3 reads CASRATGNYGYTF. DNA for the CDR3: TGTGCCAGCAGGGCGACAGGAAACTATGGCTACACCTTC.

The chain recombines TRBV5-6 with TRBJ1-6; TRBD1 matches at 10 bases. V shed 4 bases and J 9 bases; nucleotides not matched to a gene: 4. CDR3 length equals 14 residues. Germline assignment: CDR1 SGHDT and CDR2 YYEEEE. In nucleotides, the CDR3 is TGTGCCAGCAGCCAAGGGACAGGGGCTTCACCCCTCCACTTT. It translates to CASSQGTGASPLHF.

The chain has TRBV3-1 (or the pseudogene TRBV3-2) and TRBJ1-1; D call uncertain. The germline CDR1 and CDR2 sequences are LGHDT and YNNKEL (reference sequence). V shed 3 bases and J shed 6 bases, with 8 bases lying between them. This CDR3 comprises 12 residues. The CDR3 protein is CASSHGGAEAFF. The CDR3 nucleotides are TGTGCCAGCAGCCACGGCGGGGCTGAAGCTTTCTTT.

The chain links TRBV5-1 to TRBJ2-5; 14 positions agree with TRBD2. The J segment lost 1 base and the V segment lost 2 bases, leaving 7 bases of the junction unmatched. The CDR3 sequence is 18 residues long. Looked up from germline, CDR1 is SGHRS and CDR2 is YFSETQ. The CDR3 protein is CASSFAGTSGSTQETQYF. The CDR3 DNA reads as TGCGCCAGCAGCTTTGCCGGGACTAGCGGGAGCACCCAAGAGACCCAGTACTTC.